The entry that follows covers one T cell receptor (beta chain) sequence. Its matching antigen is unknown. These data are taken from a study of cytomegalovirus exposure and HLA in healthy donors. Study findings and constraints: Several of the most significant clusters appeared, in a later analysis, to be linked to common viral pathogens. Later on, an analysis showed TCR association rates differing by HLA locus, with DRB1 the most and HLA-C the fewest.

The junction had 11 bases not matched to a gene; V was cut back by 0 bases and J by 10 bases. This CDR3 has 16 residues. In germline, CDR1 is SGHTA, CDR2 FQGNSA. The PCR contained 60 Vbeta and 13 Jbeta primers. The repertoire was sequenced with immunoSEQ multiplex PCR; TCRdb's copy has only in-frame clones and lacks some. The sample has about 200,000 clones, around 79% seen once. V and J are TRBV7-2 and TRBJ2-7, with 11 bases fitting TRBD2. The TCR sequence derives from a male donor in good health and CMV-seropositive. Sequences were obtained from PBMCs. Here the CDR3 reads CASSLAPVSGGAQQYF. Here the CDR3 DNA reads TGTGCCAGCAGCTTAGCGCCGGTTAGCGGGGGGGCCCAACAGTACTTC.